This T cell receptor beta chain comes out of a study of regulatory T cells in long-lasting Graves disease. Time point noted: newly diagnosed GD, antithyroid drugs for less than 3 months. Isolated PBMC RNA provided the starting material for the TCR library. Germline V gene sequence: CDR1 MNHNS, CDR2 SASEGT. The CDR3 extends over 15 amino acids. Germline trimming cut 11 bases from V and 6 bases from J; bases unmatched to any gene: 14. With iRepertoire HTBI primers and Arm-PCR of CDR3 regions, TCR beta libraries were built. Via MiXCR, TCRdb re-called the multiplex PCR reads, giving one row per CDR3 protein. The profile shows 350,000 to 500,000 distinct CDR3 sequences, about a sixth of them singletons. These sequences were also reported in another study, on T cells in Graves' hyperthyroidism and ophthalmopathy. In that study: RT-PCR in the first round (using the HTBI primer set) targeted the TCR CDR3.

Sample: peripheral blood mononuclear cells (PBMCs), taken at new diagnosis, from a patient treated with antithyroid drugs. The chain combines TRBV6-1 with TRBJ2-2; 8 bases fit TRBD1. The receptor was derived from a young woman with Graves disease. The CDR3 DNA follows: TGTGCCCTGACCCCCGACAGGGGTATTGCCGGGGAGCTGTTTTTT. Protein: CALTPDRGIAGELFF.